Sequencing of this T cell receptor (beta chain) was carried out in a study of blood T cell repertoires in COVID-19. Turning to the study itself: Sites across the United States, Italy and Spain contributed samples from acute and convalescent COVID-19. PBMCs, B-cell-depleted T cells, or T cells provided the cDNA or gDNA that made up the material.

This CDR3 is built from 16 residues. With V trimmed by 4 bases and J by 2 bases, 6 bases remained unmatched. CDR1 SEHNR and CDR2 FQNEAQ come from the germline V gene (reference sequence). Original analysis: How many nucleated cells were present was estimated from reference gene primer amplification. Repertoires were generated with immunoSEQ multiplex PCR, while TCRdb's copy carries only in-frame clones and drops some. Clonal size and the V and J genes are those of that table, whereas D and trimming came from the DNA. The sample has roughly 230,000 clones, 70% to 90% seen once. This chain joins TRBV7-9 and TRBJ2-3; 10 nucleotides match TRBD2. Sequencing was performed on peripheral blood. The sequence came from a man aged 50-60 years with COVID-19, enrolled during active disease. In nucleotides, the CDR3 is TGTGCCAGCAGCTCCACTAGCGGGGTCTACACAGATACGCAGTATTTT. This codes for CASSSTSGVYTDTQYF.